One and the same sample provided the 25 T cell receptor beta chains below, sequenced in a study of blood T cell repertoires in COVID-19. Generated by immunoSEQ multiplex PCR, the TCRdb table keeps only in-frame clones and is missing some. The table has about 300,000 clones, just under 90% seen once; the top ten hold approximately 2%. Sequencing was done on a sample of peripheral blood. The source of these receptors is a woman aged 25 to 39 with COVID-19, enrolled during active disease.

The CDR3 DNA reads TGCGCCAGCAGCCAAGATATGGGGAGGGCAGATACGCAGTATTTT. This sequence encodes CASSQDMGRADTQYF. The genes are TRBV4-1 and TRBJ2-3; TRBD2 matches 7 bases. The germline CDR1 and CDR2 sequences are MGHRA and YSYEKL. J lost 4 bases, V lost 0 bases, and 4 bases had no gene match. The CDR3 extends over 15 amino acids.

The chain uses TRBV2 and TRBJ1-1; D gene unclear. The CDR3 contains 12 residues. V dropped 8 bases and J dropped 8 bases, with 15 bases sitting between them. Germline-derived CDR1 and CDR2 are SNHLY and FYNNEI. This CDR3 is CASRPSQAEAFF. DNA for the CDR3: TGTGCCAGCCGGCCAAGCCAGGCCGAAGCTTTCTTT.

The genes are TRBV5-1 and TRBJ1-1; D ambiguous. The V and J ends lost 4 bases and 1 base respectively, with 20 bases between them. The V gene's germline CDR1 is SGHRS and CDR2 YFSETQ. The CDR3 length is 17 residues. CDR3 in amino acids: CASSRSREAGENTEAFF. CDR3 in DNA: TGCGCCAGCAGCCGGAGTAGGGAGGCCGGCGAGAACACTGAAGCTTTCTTT.

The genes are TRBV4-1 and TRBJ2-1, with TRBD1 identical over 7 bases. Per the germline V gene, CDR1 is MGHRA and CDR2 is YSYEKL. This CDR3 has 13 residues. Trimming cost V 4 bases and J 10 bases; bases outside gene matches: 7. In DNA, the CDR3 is TGCGCCAGCAGCCTACTGCAGGGGGACGAGCAGTTCTTC. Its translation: CASSLLQGDEQFF.

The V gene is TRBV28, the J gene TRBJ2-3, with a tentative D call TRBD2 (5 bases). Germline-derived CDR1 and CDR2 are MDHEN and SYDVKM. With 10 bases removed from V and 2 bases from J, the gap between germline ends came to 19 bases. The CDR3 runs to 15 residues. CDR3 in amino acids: CAIMRDWRVTDTQYF. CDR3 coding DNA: TGTGCCATAATGAGGGATTGGCGTGTCACAGATACGCAGTATTTT.

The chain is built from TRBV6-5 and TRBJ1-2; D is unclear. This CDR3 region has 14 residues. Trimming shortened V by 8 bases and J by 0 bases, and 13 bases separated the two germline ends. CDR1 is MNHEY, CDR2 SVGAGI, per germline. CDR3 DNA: TGTGCCAGCTTTTACGACGGGTCTAACTATGGCTACACCTTC. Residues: CASFYDGSNYGYTF.

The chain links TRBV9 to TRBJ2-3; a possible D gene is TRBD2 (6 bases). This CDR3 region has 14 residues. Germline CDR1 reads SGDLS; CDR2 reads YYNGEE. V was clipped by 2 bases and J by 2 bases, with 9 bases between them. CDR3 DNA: TGTGCCAGCAGCGTTAGCGGTAACACAGATACGCAGTATTTT. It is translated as CASSVSGNTDTQYF.

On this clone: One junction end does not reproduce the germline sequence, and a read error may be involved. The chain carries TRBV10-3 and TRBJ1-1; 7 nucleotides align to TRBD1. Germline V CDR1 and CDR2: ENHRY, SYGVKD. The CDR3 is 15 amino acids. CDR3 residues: CAVRGGPGMDTEAFF. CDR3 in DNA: TGTGCCGTCAGGGGGGGGCCAGGCATGGACACTGAAGCTTTCTTT.

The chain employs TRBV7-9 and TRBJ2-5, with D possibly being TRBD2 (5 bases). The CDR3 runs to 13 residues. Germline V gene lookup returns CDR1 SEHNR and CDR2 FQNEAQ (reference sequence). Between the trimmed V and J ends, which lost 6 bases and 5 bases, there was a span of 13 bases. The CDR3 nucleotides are TGTGCCAGCAGGACTAACACCCGGGAGACCCAGTACTTC. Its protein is CASRTNTRETQYF.

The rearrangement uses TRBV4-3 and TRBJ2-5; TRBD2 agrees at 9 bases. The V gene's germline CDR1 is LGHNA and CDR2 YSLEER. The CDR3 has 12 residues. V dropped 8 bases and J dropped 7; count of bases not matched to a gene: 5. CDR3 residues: CASAGGSATQYF. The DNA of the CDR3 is TGCGCCAGCGCGGGGGGGTCGGCGACCCAGTACTTC.

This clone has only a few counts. The DNA for the CDR3 is TGTGCCAGCAGCCAACCCCACGCAGGGAACCAAGCTTTCTTT. This codes for CASSQPHAGNQAFF. V usage is TRBV4-2 and J usage is TRBJ1-1; possible D gene TRBD1, 5 bases. Germline V gene lookup returns CDR1 LGHNA and CDR2 YNFKEQ. The CDR3 extends over 14 amino acids. Trimming cost V 2 bases and J 9 bases, with 16 bases left between them.

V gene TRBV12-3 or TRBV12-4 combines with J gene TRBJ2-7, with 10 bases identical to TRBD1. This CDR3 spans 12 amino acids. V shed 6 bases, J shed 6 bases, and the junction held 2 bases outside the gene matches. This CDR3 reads CASSRDRGEQYF. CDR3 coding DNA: TGTGCCAGCAGCCGGGACAGGGGCGAGCAGTACTTC.

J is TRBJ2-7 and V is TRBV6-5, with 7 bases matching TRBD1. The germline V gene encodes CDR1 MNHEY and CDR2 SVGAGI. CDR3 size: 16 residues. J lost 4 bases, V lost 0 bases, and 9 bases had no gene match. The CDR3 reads CASSYSRQGGVYEQYF. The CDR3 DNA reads TGTGCCAGCAGTTACTCGAGACAGGGTGGGGTATACGAGCAGTACTTC.

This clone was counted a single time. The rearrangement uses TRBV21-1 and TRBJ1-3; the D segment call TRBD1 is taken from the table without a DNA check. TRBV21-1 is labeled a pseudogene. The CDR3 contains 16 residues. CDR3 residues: CASSLRTDFSGNTIYF. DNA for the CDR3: TGTGCCAGCAGCCTACGGACAGACTTCTCTGGAAACACCATATATTTT.

The chain's CDR3 is CASLRNTEAFF. CDR3 DNA sequence: TGTGCCAGCCTACGGAACACTGAAGCTTTCTTT. The chain couples TRBV6-5 to TRBJ1-1; D is ambiguous. Germline lookup yields CDR1 MNHEY and CDR2 SVGAGI. The CDR3 runs to 11 residues. V was shortened by 8 bases and J by 1 base, with 5 bases between the two germline ends.

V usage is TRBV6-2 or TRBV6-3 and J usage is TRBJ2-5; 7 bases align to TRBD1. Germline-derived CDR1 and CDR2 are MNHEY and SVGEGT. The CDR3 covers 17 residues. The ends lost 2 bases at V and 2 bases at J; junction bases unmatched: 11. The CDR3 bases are TGTGCCAGCAGTTACGCCTTAGGACAGGATCCTCAAGAGACCCAGTACTTC. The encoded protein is CASSYALGQDPQETQYF.

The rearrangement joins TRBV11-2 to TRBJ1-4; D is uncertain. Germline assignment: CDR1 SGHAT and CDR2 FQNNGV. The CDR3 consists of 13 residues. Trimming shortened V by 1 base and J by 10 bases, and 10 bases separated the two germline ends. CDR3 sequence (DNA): TGTGCCAGCAGCTTAGTCGAGAGCGCAAAACTGTTTTTT. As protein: CASSLVESAKLFF.

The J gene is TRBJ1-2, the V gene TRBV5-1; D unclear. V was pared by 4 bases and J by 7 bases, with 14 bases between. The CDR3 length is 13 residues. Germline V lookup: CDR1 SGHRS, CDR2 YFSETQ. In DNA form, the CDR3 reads TGCGCCAGCAGCCCCCTCGGCCAGGCTGGCTACACCTTC. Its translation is CASSPLGQAGYTF.

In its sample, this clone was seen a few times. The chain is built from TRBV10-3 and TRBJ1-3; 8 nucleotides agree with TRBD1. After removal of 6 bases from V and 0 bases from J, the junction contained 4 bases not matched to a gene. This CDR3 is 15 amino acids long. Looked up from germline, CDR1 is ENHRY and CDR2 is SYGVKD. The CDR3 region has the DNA TGTGCCATCAGCCCAGGGGGCCTCTCTGGAAACACCATATATTTT. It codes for CAISPGGLSGNTIYF.

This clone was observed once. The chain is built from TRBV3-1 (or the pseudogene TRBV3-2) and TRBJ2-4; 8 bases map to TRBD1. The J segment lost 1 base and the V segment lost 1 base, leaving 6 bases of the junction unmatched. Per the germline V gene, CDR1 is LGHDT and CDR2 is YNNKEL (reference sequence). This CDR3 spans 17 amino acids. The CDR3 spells CASSQALTGAAKNIQYF. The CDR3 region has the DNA TGTGCCAGCAGCCAAGCTTTGACAGGGGCGGCCAAAAACATTCAGTACTTC.

The CDR3 protein is CASSSTPGQHSGNTIYF. The CDR3 coding sequence is TGTGCCAGCAGCTCCACCCCGGGACAGCACTCTGGAAACACCATATATTTT. The rearrangement joins TRBV7-2 to TRBJ1-3; 7 bases are shared with TRBD1. CDR1 SGHTA and CDR2 FQGNSA come from the germline V gene. The CDR3 spans 17 residues. V lost 4 bases, J lost 0 bases, and 9 bases stayed unmatched.

The CDR3 reads CASSPSGTGKRMTEAFF. The CDR3 coding sequence is TGTGCCAGCAGTCCATCCGGGACAGGGAAACGGATGACTGAAGCTTTCTTT. This sequence joins TRBV28 and TRBJ1-1; TRBD1 matches 9 bases. The CDR3 extends over 17 amino acids. The V segment lost 5 bases and the J segment 5 bases; nucleotides outside the gene matches: 15. Germline V gene sequence: CDR1 MDHEN, CDR2 SYDVKM.

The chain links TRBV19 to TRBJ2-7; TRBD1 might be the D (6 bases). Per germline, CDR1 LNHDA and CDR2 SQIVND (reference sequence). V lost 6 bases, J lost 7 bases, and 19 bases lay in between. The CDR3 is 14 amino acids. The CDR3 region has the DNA TGTGCCAGTAGCATTACAGGGATTGGCGAGGAGCAGTACTTC. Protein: CASSITGIGEEQYF.

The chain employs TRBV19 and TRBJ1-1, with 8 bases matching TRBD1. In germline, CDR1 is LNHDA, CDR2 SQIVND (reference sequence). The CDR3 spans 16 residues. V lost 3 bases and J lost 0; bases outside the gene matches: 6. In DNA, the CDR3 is TGTGCCAGTAGTATTTCTACAGGGGGTATGAACACTGAAGCTTTCTTT. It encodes CASSISTGGMNTEAFF.

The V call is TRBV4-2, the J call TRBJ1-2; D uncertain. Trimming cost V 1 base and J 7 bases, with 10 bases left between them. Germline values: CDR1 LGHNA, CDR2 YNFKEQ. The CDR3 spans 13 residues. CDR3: CASSQGRSTGYTF. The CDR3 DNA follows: TGTGCCAGCAGCCAAGGTCGGAGTACTGGCTACACCTTC.